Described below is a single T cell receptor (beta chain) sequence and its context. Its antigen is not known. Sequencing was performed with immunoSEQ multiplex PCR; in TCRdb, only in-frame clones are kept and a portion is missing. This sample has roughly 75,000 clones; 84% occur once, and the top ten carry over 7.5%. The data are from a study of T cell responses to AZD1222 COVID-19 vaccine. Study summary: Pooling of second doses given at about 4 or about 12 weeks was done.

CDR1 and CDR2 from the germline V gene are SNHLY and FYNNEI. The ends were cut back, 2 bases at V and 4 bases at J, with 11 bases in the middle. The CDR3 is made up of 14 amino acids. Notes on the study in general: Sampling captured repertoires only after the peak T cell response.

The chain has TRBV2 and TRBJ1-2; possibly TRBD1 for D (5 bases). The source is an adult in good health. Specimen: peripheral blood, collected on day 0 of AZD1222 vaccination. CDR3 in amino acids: CASSESTATYGYTF. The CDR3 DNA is TGTGCCAGCAGTGAATCGACAGCTACCTATGGCTACACCTTC.